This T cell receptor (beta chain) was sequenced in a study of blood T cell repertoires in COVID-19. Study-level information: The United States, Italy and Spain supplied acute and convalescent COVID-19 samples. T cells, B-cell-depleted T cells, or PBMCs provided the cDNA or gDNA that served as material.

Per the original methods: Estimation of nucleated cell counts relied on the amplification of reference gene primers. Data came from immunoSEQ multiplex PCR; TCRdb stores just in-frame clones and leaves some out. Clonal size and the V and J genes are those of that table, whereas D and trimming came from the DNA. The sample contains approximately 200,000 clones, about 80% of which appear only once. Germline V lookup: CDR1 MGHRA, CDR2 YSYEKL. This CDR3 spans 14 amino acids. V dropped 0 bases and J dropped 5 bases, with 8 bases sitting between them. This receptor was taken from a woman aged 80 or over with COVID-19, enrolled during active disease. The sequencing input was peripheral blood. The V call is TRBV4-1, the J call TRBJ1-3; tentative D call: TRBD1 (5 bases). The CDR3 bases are TGCGCCAGCAGCCAAGACGGGACTCGAAACACCATATATTTT. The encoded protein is CASSQDGTRNTIYF.